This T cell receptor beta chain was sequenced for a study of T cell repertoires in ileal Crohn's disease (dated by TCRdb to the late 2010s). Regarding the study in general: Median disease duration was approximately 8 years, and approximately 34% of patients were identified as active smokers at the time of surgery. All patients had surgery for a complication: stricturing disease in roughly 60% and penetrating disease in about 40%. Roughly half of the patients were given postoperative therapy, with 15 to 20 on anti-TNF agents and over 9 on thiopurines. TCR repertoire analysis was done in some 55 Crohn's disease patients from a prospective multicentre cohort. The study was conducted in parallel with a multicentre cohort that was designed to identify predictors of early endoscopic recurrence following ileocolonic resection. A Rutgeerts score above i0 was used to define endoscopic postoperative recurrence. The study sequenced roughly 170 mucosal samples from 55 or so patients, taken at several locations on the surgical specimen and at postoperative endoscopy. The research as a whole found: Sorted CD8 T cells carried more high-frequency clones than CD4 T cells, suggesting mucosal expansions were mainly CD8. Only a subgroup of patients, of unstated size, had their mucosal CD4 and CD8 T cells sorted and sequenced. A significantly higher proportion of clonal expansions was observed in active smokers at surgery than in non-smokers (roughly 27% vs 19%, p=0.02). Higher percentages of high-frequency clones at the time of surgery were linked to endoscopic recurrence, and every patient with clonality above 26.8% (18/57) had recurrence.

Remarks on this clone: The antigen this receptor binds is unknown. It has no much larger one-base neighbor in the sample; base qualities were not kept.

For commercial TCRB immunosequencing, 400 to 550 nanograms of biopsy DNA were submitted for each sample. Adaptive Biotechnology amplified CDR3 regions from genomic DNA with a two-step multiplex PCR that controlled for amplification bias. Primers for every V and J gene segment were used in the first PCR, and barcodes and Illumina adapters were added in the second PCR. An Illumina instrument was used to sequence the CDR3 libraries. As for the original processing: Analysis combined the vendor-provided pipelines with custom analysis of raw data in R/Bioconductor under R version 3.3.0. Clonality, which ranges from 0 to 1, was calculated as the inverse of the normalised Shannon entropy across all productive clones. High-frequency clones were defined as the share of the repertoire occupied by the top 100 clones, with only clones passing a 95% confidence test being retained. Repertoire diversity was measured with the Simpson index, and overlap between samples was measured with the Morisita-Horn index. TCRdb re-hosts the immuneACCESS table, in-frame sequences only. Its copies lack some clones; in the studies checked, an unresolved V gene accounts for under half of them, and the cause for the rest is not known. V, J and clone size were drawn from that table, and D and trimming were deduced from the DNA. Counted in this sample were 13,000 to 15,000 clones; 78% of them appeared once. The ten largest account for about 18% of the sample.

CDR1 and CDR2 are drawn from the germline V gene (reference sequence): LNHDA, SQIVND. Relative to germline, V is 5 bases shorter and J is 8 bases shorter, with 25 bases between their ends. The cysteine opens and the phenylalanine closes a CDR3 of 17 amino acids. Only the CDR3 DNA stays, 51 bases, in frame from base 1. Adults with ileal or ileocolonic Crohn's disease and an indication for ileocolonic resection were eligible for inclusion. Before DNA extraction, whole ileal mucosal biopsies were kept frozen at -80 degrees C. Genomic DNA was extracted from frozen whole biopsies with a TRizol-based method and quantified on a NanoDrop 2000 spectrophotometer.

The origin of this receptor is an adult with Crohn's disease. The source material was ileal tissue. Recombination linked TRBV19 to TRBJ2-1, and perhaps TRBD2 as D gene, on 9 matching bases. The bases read TGTGCCAGTAGTTCCAGGGGGCTAGCGGGGCCTAAGGATGAGCAGTTCTTC. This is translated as CASSSRGLAGPKDEQFF.